This T cell receptor (beta chain) was recovered during a study of cytomegalovirus exposure and HLA in healthy donors (dated by TCRdb to 2016 to 2017). With respect to the entire study: In an earlier analysis of approximately 640 of the donors, about 270 Gb of sequence data and 100 million or so unique TCR beta sequences from approximately 180 million T cells were reported. An early release covering more than 500 HLA-typed donors comprised about 300 gigabases of sequencing data and around 85 million unique TCR sequences. Among the approximately 400 genotyped donors, under 90% belonged to the genetic ancestry cluster associated with self-reported Caucasian donors. The study was designed to test whether signatures of past pathogen exposure could be identified by cataloging public T cell receptors. Using immunosequencing, the study profiled T cell repertoires from around 680 subjects and related those repertoires to cytomegalovirus serostatus. A separate validation cohort of more than 100 different subjects was used in addition to the roughly 670-subject first cohort. High-throughput TCR immunosequencing, statistical association of individual TCRs with disease status, and machine learning were combined to predict cytomegalovirus infection status. In a later analysis, previously published TCR beta repertoires from several hundred donors were re-analyzed and high-resolution HLA genotyping was added so that TCR occurrence patterns could be studied. Rather than using new phenotypic data, the later analysis identified candidate immune exposures from TCR beta sequences and from how often those sequences occurred across donors. In an earlier analysis of 587 of the donors, high-throughput TCR beta sequencing was used to judge whether each TCR beta V gene segment behaved as functional or pseudogenic. Donor age, sex, ethnicity and CMV serostatus were compiled together with the repertoire data. A later genetic analysis took genome-wide SNP genotypes for about three fifths of the roughly 700 donors and used that subset as a discovery cohort. Every discovery cohort repertoire had been produced on one sequencing platform. HLA typing included class I and class II loci at four-digit resolution. Typing coverage varied by locus: about 620-630 donors for A, B, C, DRB1 and DQB1; about 520 for DQA1; approximately 570 for DPA1; under 490 for DPB1. Because of strong linkage in the cohort, five DR-DQ haplotypes were treated as single units for association and clustering. Among roughly 370 genotyped donors of the cohort, an average of 235,054 unique TCR beta nucleotide sequences were sequenced per donor, roughly 20% of them non-productive.

V was cut back by 8 bases and J by 1 base, leaving a gap of 8 bases between them. Its CDR3 holds 12 amino acids, cysteine through phenylalanine. Only the CDR3 region is kept as DNA, spanning 36 bases read in frame from base 1. CDR1 is given as MDHEN and CDR2 as SYDVKM, both from the germline V gene. Summary of the overall study and its limitations: A few of the identified cytomegalovirus-associated TCR beta chains were confirmed in vitro to be specific for cytomegalovirus antigens. When HLA alleles, especially DR and DQ, strongly co-occurred, attributing TCR associations to individual alleles was difficult. According to the authors, the approach could potentially be generalized to other disease states and immunological phenotypes. At a false discovery rate of 0.05, a later analysis linked 16,000 or so TCR beta sequences to specific HLA alleles. Because counts were too low, 15 to 20 rarely observed V segments, including chromosome 9 orphons, were excluded from the earlier analysis of around 640 of the donors. Because HLA typing was unavailable for some donors at each locus, only the typed subset was used in association tests. In the study, about 150 TCR beta chains were listed as associated with cytomegalovirus. The classifier was reported to diagnose cytomegalovirus status with high specificity and sensitivity in both the original cohort and the validation cohort. Linkage disequilibrium might explain the correlated functional status among segregating V segments, but an unknown experimental factor could not be ruled out. While some public TCRs were present in many individuals, most TCR sequences turned up only very rarely across donors. According to a later analysis, parvovirus B19, influenza, CMV and Epstein-Barr virus appeared linked to several top co-occurrence clusters. Compared with the roughly 700-donor mean, donors in an Asian-associated ancestry cluster had fewer N-insertions in productive TCRs, according to a later genetic analysis. A cluster of highly shared sequence variants was judged likely to be a technical artifact of the sequencing pipeline. In a later analysis, HLA-associated TCR beta chains showed more clonal expansion and lower generation probabilities than non-associated chains that were equally common. In an earlier analysis of fewer than 700 of the donors, most TCR beta V segments appeared in productive rearrangements about 90% or about 30% of the time, broadly matching IMGT annotations. CMV serostatus was the only immune exposure information available for the cohort. Some IMGT-functional V segments, including TRBV6-2 and TRBV6-3, could not be told apart with the 87-base-pair reads, so those segments were excluded. Roughly uniform sequencing depth across donors was assumed in presence/absence analyses, although this assumption may not hold. In a later genetic analysis, a missense DCLRE1C variant was associated with V-gene and J-gene trimming of TCR beta chains, and the association was replicated in an independent cohort. A later analysis found that TCR association rates varied across HLA loci, with DRB1 alleles showing the most associated TCRs and HLA-C alleles the fewest. A further reported finding was that TCR beta sequences accurately predicted the HLA-A and HLA-B alleles for most subjects in the first cohort. A later analysis found that most CMV-associated TCR beta chains appeared HLA-restricted, with HLA associations seemingly driven largely by CMV exposure. The cohort was sequenced for TCR beta chains only, and without alpha or paired-chain data the features that could be detected were limited.

The cohort was made up of roughly 670 healthy bone marrow donors. At the time of sampling, every cohort member was nominally healthy, though immune exposures that went unrecorded were likely present. The donor tested CMV seropositive and was one of the 289 seropositive cohort members. A peripheral blood sample was collected from each donor, and TCR beta sequencing was performed on peripheral blood mononuclear cells. Genomic DNA was extracted from the blood cell samples with the Qiagen DNeasy Blood Extraction Kit. Libraries came from the immunoSEQ multiplex PCR assay. A mixture of 60 forward primers for TCR Vbeta segments and 13 reverse primers for TCR Jbeta segments was used in the multiplex PCR. The CDR3 region of rearranged TCR beta genes was amplified from genomic DNA with a multiplex PCR assay. On the Illumina HiSeq System, the amplified TCR beta libraries were sequenced as 87-base-pair reads. As for how the authors treated the data: A later analysis counted about 80 million unique TCR beta chains across the 700 or so repertoires, and about 10 million of these chains were shared by at least two donors. To remove PCR and sequencing errors, raw reads were error-corrected and collapsed into unique sequences using a nearest-neighbor algorithm that merged closely related sequences. V, D and J gene segments were assigned by aligning CDR3 sequences to IMGT reference sequences. For a sequence to be retained, a match of at least six nucleotides was required to both a V gene segment and a J gene segment. Rearrangements were classified as productive when the CDR3 lacked stop codons and remained in frame with V and J, and all other rearrangements were classified as non-productive. CDR3 was defined according to IMGT convention as the region running from the second conserved V-encoded cysteine to the conserved J-encoded phenylalanine. The earlier analysis of about 620 of the donors excluded sequences that lacked an unambiguous match to a single V gene segment. An earlier analysis of a few hundred of the donors called V segments functional above 56.7% productive rearrangements and segregating when the between-donor standard deviation exceeded 5%. To diagnose cytomegalovirus status from the catalog of TCR beta chain sequences, a statistical classification framework was built. In a later analysis, V and J genes were assigned by comparing TCR nucleotide sequences against IMGT/GENE-DB human TR gene sequences. The TCRdist pipeline was used in a later analysis to assign CDR3 sequences and most-parsimonious VDJ recombination scenarios. In a later analysis, each TCR beta chain was defined by its CDR3 amino acid sequence together with its V-gene family, and reads lacking a unique V-gene family were excluded. A later analysis removed roughly 590 highly shared, low-generation-probability nucleotide sequences to deal with suspected cross-contamination and a sequencing artifact. A later analysis calculated a clonal expansion index for each public chain from normalized within-repertoire ranks of inferred template counts. In a later analysis, generation probabilities were computed using a VDJ recombination model fitted to out-of-frame rearrangements, and the results were checked against IGoR. A later analysis scored TCR-TCR, TCR-HLA and TCR-CMV co-occurrence with hypergeometric tests, applying a repertoire-size bias correction to TCR pairs. In a later analysis, false discovery rates were estimated by permuting HLA or CMV assignments 20 times. A later analysis grouped co-occurring TCRs with DBSCAN, adding TCRdist sequence similarity when clustering within HLA-allele-positive subsets. Repertoires with fewer than 30,000 or more than 120,000 public chains were left out of co-occurrence clustering, as were about 5 repertoires with anomalous nucleotide sharing. In TCRdb, the immuneACCESS table is reduced to in-frame sequences with V and J assigned. These tables do not hold every clone; where another copy was compared, an unresolved V gene accounts for under half, and the others remain unexplained. The V and J calls and clone size come from that table; D and trimming were worked out from the DNA. The sample table shows some 180,000 clones, and 77% are seen once. The biggest ten clones account for roughly 3.7% of the sample.

Turning to this clone: No cognate antigen has been identified for it. No per-base quality is available; no much larger clone lies one base away.

Sequenced: PBMCs. This sequence was found in a woman aged 55-69 years in good health and CMV-seropositive. The chain couples TRBV28 to TRBJ1-1; tentative D gene TRBD1, with 5 bases matching. The sequence in DNA is TGTGCCAGCGCCGGGGGGAACACTGAAGCTTTCTTT. Translated, it reads CASAGGNTEAFF.